These T cell receptor beta chains were read from a single sample in a study of Ad26.COV2.S vaccination and SARS-CoV-2 variants. The data were produced by immunoSEQ multiplex PCR, yet TCRdb's version contains in-frame clones alone and is incomplete. The data show 400,000 to 450,000 clones, with 80% to 95% seen just once and 10% to 15% held by the top ten. Sequenced material: peripheral blood, taken in a trial of Ad26.COV2.S vaccine versus placebo. These receptor sequences come from a person aged 18 to 65 who received the Ad26.COV2.S COVID-19 vaccine or a placebo. CDR3s include the opening cysteine and the closing phenylalanine or tryptophan. Each record gives: clone size, V gene, J gene, D gene, CDR3 protein, CDR3 DNA. A D gene is named only where the DNA matches it firmly. Not every row has a clone size; where given, it reads once, few, many or a size class.

>NA|TRBV7-9|TRBJ1-4|NA
CASSRTGTATNEKLFF
TGTGCCAGCAGCCGGACCGGGACGGCAACTAATGAAAAACTGTTTTTT
>NA|TRBV27|TRBJ1-3|NA
CASSLSGGEVNTIYF
TGTGCCAGCAGTTTATCCGGTGGGGAAGTAAACACCATATATTTT
>NA|TRBV10-3|TRBJ2-7|NA
CAIGLGQGRASYEQYF
TGTGCCATCGGTTTGGGGCAGGGGAGGGCTTCCTACGAGCAGTACTTC
>NA|TRBV5-6|TRBJ2-7|TRBD2
CASSPDFLAGGYTYEQYF
TGTGCCAGCAGCCCCGATTTCTTAGCGGGAGGCTACACCTACGAGCAGTACTTC
>NA|TRBV3-1/TRBV3-2|TRBJ2-5|NA
CASSQAGFQETQYF
TGTGCCAGCAGCCAGGCCGGGTTCCAAGAGACCCAGTACTTC
>once|TRBV29-1|TRBJ2-7|TRBD1
CSAGRDSSYEQYF
TGCAGCGCCGGAAGGGACAGCTCCTACGAGCAGTACTTC
>once|TRBV6-2/TRBV6-3|TRBJ2-6|NA
CASSYGPGGANVLTF
TGTGCCAGCAGTTATGGGCCGGGGGGGGCCAACGTCCTGACTTTC
>once|TRBV6-2/TRBV6-3|TRBJ1-2|NA
CASSYLGYYGYTF
TGTGCCAGCAGTTACTTGGGATACTATGGCTACACCTTC
>NA|TRBV12-3/TRBV12-4|TRBJ1-2|TRBD1
CASSLVTGGGYTF
TGTGCCAGCAGTTTAGTGACAGGGGGTGGCTACACCTTC
>NA|TRBV6-5|TRBJ1-2|TRBD1
CASSRGQPFYGYTF
TGTGCCAGCAGTCGGGGACAGCCCTTCTATGGCTACACCTTC
>NA|TRBV7-8|TRBJ2-3|NA
CASSTGRDTQYF
TGTGCCAGCAGCACCGGCCGGGATACGCAGTATTTT
>once|TRBV4-1|TRBJ2-5|TRBD1
CASSQGQGEETQYF
TGCGCCAGCAGCCAAGGACAGGGGGAAGAGACCCAGTACTTC
>NA|TRBV5-1|TRBJ2-6|NA
CASSLVQGSRSGANVLTF
TGCGCCAGCAGCTTGGTGCAGGGAAGTCGCTCTGGGGCCAACGTCCTGACTTTC
>NA|TRBV5-1|TRBJ2-7|TRBD1
CASSLSGTGSREQYF
TGCGCCAGCAGCTTGTCCGGGACAGGGTCCCGCGAGCAGTACTTC
>NA|TRBV9|TRBJ2-2|TRBD2
CASSGGLAYTGELFF
TGTGCCAGCAGCGGAGGACTAGCATACACCGGGGAGCTGTTTTTT
>NA|TRBV7-8|TRBJ2-7|NA
CASSRAVQSSYEQYF
TGTGCCAGCAGTCGCGCAGTGCAGAGCTCCTACGAGCAGTACTTC
>NA|TRBV5-6|TRBJ2-7|NA
CASSPQGRSENEQYF
TGTGCCAGCAGCCCCCAAGGGAGGTCCGAAAACGAGCAGTACTTC
>NA|TRBV28|TRBJ2-1|TRBD1
CASSRQGLSRQFF
TGTGCCAGCAGCCGACAGGGCCTGTCTAGGCAGTTCTTC
>NA|TRBV5-1|TRBJ1-2|TRBD1
CASSPAGQKYGYTF
TGCGCCAGCAGCCCGGCGGGACAGAAATATGGCTACACCTTC
>NA|TRBV28|TRBJ1-2|TRBD1
CASSLEGRQGERDGYTF
TGTGCCAGCAGTTTAGAGGGTCGGCAGGGGGAACGGGATGGCTACACCTTC
>NA|TRBV28|TRBJ1-2|TRBD1
CASIRGGQAGYGYTF
TGTGCCAGCATCCGAGGGGGACAGGCAGGCTATGGCTACACCTTC
>NA|TRBV9|TRBJ2-7|TRBD2
CASSVETSGSFSREQYF
TGTGCCAGCAGCGTAGAGACTAGCGGGAGTTTTTCGAGGGAGCAGTACTTC
>NA|TRBV28|TRBJ2-2|TRBD2
CASSTLAGVTGELFF
TGTGCCAGCAGTACCCTAGCGGGAGTCACCGGGGAGCTGTTTTTT
>NA|TRBV11-2|TRBJ2-7|TRBD2
CASSLGLAGGYEQYF
TGTGCCAGCAGCTTAGGACTAGCGGGAGGTTACGAGCAGTACTTC
>NA|TRBV23-1|TRBJ2-1|TRBD2
CASSRTPGSRLAGGGYNEQFF
TGCGCCAGCAGCCGAACGCCGGGGTCCCGACTAGCGGGAGGTGGCTACAATGAGCAGTTCTTC
>once|TRBV27|TRBJ2-7|NA
CASSLLEGPYEQYF
TGTGCCAGCAGTTTGCTGGAAGGTCCCTACGAGCAGTACTTC
>NA|TRBV19|TRBJ1-1|NA
CASSRRGDTMNTEAFF
TGTGCCAGTAGTAGGCGGGGGGATACAATGAACACTGAAGCTTTCTTT
>once|TRBV6-1|TRBJ2-4|TRBD2
CASSESGLAGGLIAKNIQYF
TGTGCCAGCAGTGAATCCGGACTAGCGGGAGGACTTATAGCCAAAAACATTCAGTACTTC
>NA|TRBV11-1|TRBJ1-3|NA
CASSLDRAFGNTIYF
TGTGCCAGCAGCTTAGACCGTGCTTTTGGAAACACCATATATTTT
>NA|TRBV19|TRBJ1-5|NA
CASSIDTRGLGNQPQHF
TGTGCCAGTAGTATAGATACAAGGGGTCTTGGCAATCAGCCCCAGCATTTT
>NA|TRBV10-3|TRBJ2-1|TRBD2
CAIRAAGGLDEQFF
TGTGCCATCAGGGCCGCGGGAGGGCTGGATGAGCAGTTCTTC
>NA|TRBV10-3|TRBJ2-2|NA
CAISESEVSSGRELFF
TGTGCCATCAGTGAGTCGGAGGTCTCTTCAGGCCGGGAGCTGTTTTTT
>NA|TRBV28|TRBJ1-5|TRBD1
CASSLTGGGQPQHF
TGTGCCAGCAGTCTTACAGGGGGTGGTCAGCCCCAGCATTTT
>NA|TRBV29-1|TRBJ2-1|TRBD2
CSVEVPRLADHNEQFF
TGCAGCGTTGAAGTACCCCGACTAGCGGATCACAATGAGCAGTTCTTC
>NA|TRBV19|TRBJ1-2|TRBD1
CASSIDLQGRANYGYTF
TGTGCCAGTAGTATAGATCTACAGGGGAGAGCTAACTATGGCTACACCTTC
>NA|TRBV5-1|TRBJ2-5|NA
CASSRRDTQETQYF
TGCGCCAGCAGCCGACGGGACACCCAAGAGACCCAGTACTTC
>once|TRBV7-2|TRBJ2-2|TRBD2
CASSLGGSPGELFF
TGTGCCAGCAGCTTGGGAGGGTCACCCGGGGAGCTGTTTTTT
>NA|TRBV6-2/TRBV6-3|TRBJ1-2|NA
CASSYPSGGAVGYTF
TGTGCCAGCAGTTACCCGTCCGGGGGGGCGGTAGGCTACACCTTC
>NA|TRBV7-8|TRBJ1-5|NA
CASSLRQINQPQHF
TGTGCCAGCAGCTTACGACAGATCAATCAGCCCCAGCATTTT
>NA|TRBV5-6|TRBJ2-3|NA
CASSLGPTSTDTQYF
TGTGCCAGCAGCTTGGGGCCAACAAGCACAGATACGCAGTATTTT
>NA|TRBV7-2|TRBJ1-3|NA
CASSPQVSGNTIYF
TGTGCCAGCAGCCCGCAGGTATCGGGAAACACCATATATTTT
>NA|TRBV6-5|TRBJ1-4|NA
CASSRGEKLFF
TGTGCCAGCAGTCGGGGTGAAAAACTGTTTTTT